This TCR beta chain was recorded in a study of T cells after posttransplantation cyclophosphamide. V dropped 2 bases and J dropped 2 bases, with 13 bases sitting between them. Germline V gene sequence: CDR1 SGHVS, CDR2 FQNEAQ. The CDR3 runs to 16 residues. Cyclophosphamide on days +3 and +4 followed busulfan-fludarabine conditioning and a marrow graft. This clone occurred many times. Here immunoSEQ multiplex PCR was the method, and the copy in TCRdb shows in-frame clones only, minus some. The sample shows some 18,000 clones, none of them appearing just once. Specimen: PBMCs, collected after allogeneic stem cell transplant with posttransplant cyclophosphamide. The TCR sequence derives from a female patient younger than 45 who received an allogeneic stem cell transplant from a related donor, was CMV-positive, and had no GVHD. Some T cells may have come from the graft donor. This rearrangement joins TRBV7-8 to TRBJ1-5; possible D gene TRBD1, 5 bases. The chain's CDR3 is CASSLSSGRGNQPQHF. As DNA, the CDR3 is TGTGCCAGCAGCTTATCTTCAGGGCGAGGCAATCAGCCCCAGCATTTT.